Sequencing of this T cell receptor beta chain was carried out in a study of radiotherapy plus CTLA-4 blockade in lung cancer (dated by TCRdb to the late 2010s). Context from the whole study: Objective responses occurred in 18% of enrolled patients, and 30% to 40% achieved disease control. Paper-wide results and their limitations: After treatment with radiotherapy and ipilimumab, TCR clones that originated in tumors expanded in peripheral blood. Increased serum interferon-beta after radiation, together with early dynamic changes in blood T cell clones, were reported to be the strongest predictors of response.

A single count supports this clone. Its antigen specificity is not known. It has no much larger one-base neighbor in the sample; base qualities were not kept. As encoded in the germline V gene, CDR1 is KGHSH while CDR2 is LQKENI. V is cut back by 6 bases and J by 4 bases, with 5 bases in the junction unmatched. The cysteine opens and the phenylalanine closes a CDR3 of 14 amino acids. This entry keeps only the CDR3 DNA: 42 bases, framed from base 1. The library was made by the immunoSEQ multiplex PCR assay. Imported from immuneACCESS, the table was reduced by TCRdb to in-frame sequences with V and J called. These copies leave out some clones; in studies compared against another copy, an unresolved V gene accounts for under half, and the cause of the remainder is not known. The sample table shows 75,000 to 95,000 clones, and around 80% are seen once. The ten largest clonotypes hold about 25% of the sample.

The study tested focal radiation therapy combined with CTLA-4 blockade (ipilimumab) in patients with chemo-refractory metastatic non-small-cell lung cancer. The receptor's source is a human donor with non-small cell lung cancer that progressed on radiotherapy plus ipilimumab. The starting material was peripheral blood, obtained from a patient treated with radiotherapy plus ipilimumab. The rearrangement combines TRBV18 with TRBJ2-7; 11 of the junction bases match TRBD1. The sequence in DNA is TGTGCCAGCTCCCCAGGACAGGGGGCATACGAGCAGTACTTC. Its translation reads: CASSPGQGAYEQYF.